Below, 19 T cell receptor beta chains from the same sample are listed, as sequenced in a study of CD8 T cells in ankylosing spondylitis. TCRdb re-called the 5' RACE reads with MiXCR, one entry per CDR3 protein. The data show about 540,000 distinct CDR3 sequences, with about 13% seen just once and 6.8% held by the top ten. Study findings and constraints: Seemingly characteristic of ankylosing spondylitis blood was a TCR beta motif consisting of several highly homologous variants.

Antigens for these TCRs are unknown. Sequencing was performed on blood, either unsorted or a sorted T cell fraction (not recorded which). These receptors were collected from a male donor with ankylosing spondylitis.

This clonotype has more than one count but fewer than ten. This sequence joins TRBV24-1 and TRBJ2-2, with D perhaps matching TRBD2 (7 bases). The CDR3 runs to 17 residues. Germline V gives CDR1 KGHDR, CDR2 SFDVKD. With 0 bases removed from V and 3 bases from J, the gap between germline ends came to 13 bases. CDR3 protein: CATSDLHVGGHTGELFF. CDR3 DNA sequence: TGTGCCACCAGTGATTTGCACGTGGGGGGGCACACCGGGGAGCTGTTTTTT.

Many counts were recorded for this clonotype. The chain recombines TRBV20-1 with TRBJ1-4; TRBD1 aligns across 8 bases. CDR1 and CDR2 from the germline V gene are DFQATT and SNEGSKA (reference sequence). The V gene end was trimmed by 1 base and the J gene end by 4 bases; junction bases not matched to a gene: 5. The CDR3 sequence is 15 residues long. The CDR3 region is CSARAPGQGNEKLFF. Here the CDR3 DNA reads TGCAGTGCTAGAGCCCCCGGACAGGGTAATGAAAAACTGTTTTTT.

The chain joins TRBV10-3 to TRBJ1-3; unclear D gene. Germline CDR1 ENHRY, CDR2 SYGVKD. V lost 8 bases, J lost 0 bases, and 8 bases lay in between. There are 13 residues in the CDR3. The DNA for the CDR3 is TGTGCCATCTCGCCCCTCTCTGGAAACACCATATATTTT. This encodes CAISPLSGNTIYF.

The V call is TRBV5-1, the J call TRBJ2-1; 10 bases fit TRBD2. This CDR3 comprises 15 residues. The germline CDR1 and CDR2 sequences are SGHRS and YFSETQ. V lost 0 bases to trimming and J lost 9 bases; unmatched junction nucleotides: 6. The CDR3 nucleotides are TGCGCCAGCAGCTTGGGAGCGGGAGGGCCTGGTGAGCAGTTCTTC. Protein sequence: CASSLGAGGPGEQFF.

This clonotype appeared many times. This chain joins TRBV12-3 or TRBV12-4 and TRBJ1-2; 11 bases are a match to TRBD1. The CDR3 length is 16 residues. Germline trimming cut 6 bases from V and 4 bases from J; bases unmatched to any gene: 10. The CDR3 is CASSPGQGVVSYGYTF. The CDR3 DNA reads TGTGCCAGCAGCCCGGGACAGGGGGTCGTAAGCTATGGCTACACCTTC.

This clonotype was found a few times. The chain uses TRBV12-3 or TRBV12-4 and TRBJ2-1; 9 positions match TRBD2. The ends lost 3 bases at V and 4 bases at J; junction bases unmatched: 10. The CDR3 is made up of 17 amino acids. CDR3 bases: TGTGCCAGCAGTTTCATACTTAGCGGGAGAGGTTACAATGAGCAGTTCTTC. Encoded protein: CASSFILSGRGYNEQFF.

This clonotype showed up just a few times. The CDR3 loop is CATSDLGPRGEQFF. The CDR3 DNA reads as TGTGCCACCAGTGACCTGGGACCTCGGGGTGAGCAGTTCTTC. This sequence joins TRBV24-1 and TRBJ2-1; D may match TRBD1 or TRBD2 (5 bases each). The germline gives CDR1 KGHDR, CDR2 SFDVKD. The V gene lost 4 bases and the J gene lost 9 bases, with 15 bases spanning the gap. CDR3 length: 14 residues.

This clonotype has a handful of counts. The rearrangement joins TRBV12-3 or TRBV12-4 to TRBJ1-2; D remains unclear. Deletions cut 1 base from V and 8 bases from J, with 8 bases between. The CDR3 spans 12 residues. In DNA form, the CDR3 reads TGTGCCAGCAGTTTAGGGCTGGGAGGCTACACCTTC. It translates to CASSLGLGGYTF.

The gene calls are TRBV20-1 and TRBJ2-3; no clear D. Trimming left V 5 bases short and J 5 bases short, with 8 bases between. Germline values: CDR1 DFQATT, CDR2 SNEGSKA (reference sequence). The CDR3 spans 11 residues. This CDR3 reads CSASLEDTQYF. CDR3 in DNA: TGCAGTGCTTCTTTAGAAGATACGCAGTATTTT.

The sample holds a few counts of this clonotype. V is TRBV3-1 and J is TRBJ1-1; D gene uncertain. Trimming pared 3 bases from V and 3 bases from J, leaving 8 bases between. Germline lookup yields CDR1 LGHDT and CDR2 YNNKEL (reference sequence). The CDR3 covers 13 residues. CDR3 sequence reads: CASSHEGYTEAFF. The CDR3 DNA reads as TGTGCCAGCAGCCATGAGGGCTACACTGAAGCTTTCTTT.

The CDR3 DNA reads TGTGCCAGCAGCTTAGGGACTACCGAGCAGTACTTC. Its protein product is CASSLGTTEQYF. J is TRBJ2-7 and V is TRBV7-2; TRBD2 might be the D (6 bases). The CDR3 totals 12 residues. Per germline, CDR1 SGHTA and CDR2 FQGNSA. V lost 1 base, J lost 6 bases, and 7 bases lay in between. Variable domain in full (rest from reference TRBV7-2 and TRBJ2-7): GAGVSQSPSNKVTEKGKDVELRCDPISGHTALYWYRQSLGQGLEFLIYFQGNSAPDKSGLPSDRFSAERTGGSVSTLTIQRTQQEDSAVYLCASSLGTTEQYFGPGTRLTVT.

The chain employs TRBV5-1 and TRBJ2-2; 9 nucleotides agree with TRBD1. With V trimmed by 0 bases and J by 4 bases, 4 bases remained unmatched. The CDR3 contains 16 residues. Germline V gene lookup returns CDR1 SGHRS and CDR2 YFSETQ. CDR3 region: CASSLVQGAGTGELFF. The DNA for the CDR3 is TGCGCCAGCAGCTTGGTACAGGGGGCCGGCACCGGGGAGCTGTTTTTT.

This clonotype was detected a few times. The V call is TRBV20-1, the J call TRBJ2-1, with 16 bases aligning to TRBD2. The germline V gene has CDR1 DFQATT and CDR2 SNEGSKA (reference sequence). The junction had 9 bases not matched to a gene; V was cut back by 2 bases and J by 8 bases. CDR3 length equals 17 residues. The CDR3 sequence is CSARSFTGTSGRDEQFF. In nucleotides, the CDR3 is TGCAGTGCTAGATCCTTCACCGGGACTAGCGGGAGGGATGAGCAGTTCTTC.

Only a few counts were recorded for this clonotype. This chain's CDR3 is CASSLGQDGYTF. CDR3 DNA: TGCGCCAGCAGCTTGGGACAGGATGGCTACACCTTC. V is TRBV5-1 and J is TRBJ1-2; D is perhaps TRBD1 (6 bases). The CDR3 runs to 12 residues. Germline assignment: CDR1 SGHRS and CDR2 YFSETQ. V was trimmed by 0 bases and J by 6 bases, leaving 6 bases between them.

This clonotype came up many times. One end of the junction fails to match germline, which may point to a read error. This chain joins TRBV2 and TRBJ2-5; D may be TRBD1 or TRBD2 (6 bases each). This CDR3 is 13 amino acids long. CDR1 and CDR2 (germline): SNHLY, FYNNEI. As DNA, the CDR3 is TGCGCCAGCTCCGGGGGCTCCCAAGAGACCCAGTACTTC. Translation gives CASSGGSQETQYF.

This clonotype appeared a few times. The V gene is TRBV30, the J gene TRBJ2-2; D ambiguous. With 0 bases removed from V and 6 bases from J, the gap between germline ends came to 8 bases. Germline V gene sequence: CDR1 GTSNPN, CDR2 SVGIG (reference sequence). This CDR3 region has 13 residues. Here the CDR3 reads CAWSVRRPGELFF. DNA of the CDR3: TGTGCCTGGAGTGTACGAAGGCCCGGGGAGCTGTTTTTT.

In its sample, this clonotype was seen many times. The J gene is TRBJ2-1, the V gene TRBV29-1, with D hard to call. The germline gives CDR1 SQVTM, CDR2 ANQGSEA. The CDR3 covers 12 residues. V lost 4 bases, J lost 10 bases, and 14 bases lay in between. The CDR3 region has the DNA TGCAGCGTTGCGGCGTGGCTGGAGGAGCAGTTCTTC. It specifies CSVAAWLEEQFF.

The sample holds a few counts of this clonotype. The J gene is TRBJ2-1, the V gene TRBV11-2, with a possible D match to TRBD1 (6 bases). Germline assignment: CDR1 SGHAT and CDR2 FQNNGV. V was pared by 5 bases and J by 0 bases, with 20 bases between. The CDR3 sequence is 18 residues long. The CDR3 region is CASSRVTGTGSSYNEQFF. The CDR3 bases are TGTGCCAGCAGCAGAGTCACCGGTACAGGGAGCTCCTACAATGAGCAGTTCTTC.

The chain has TRBV20-1 and TRBJ2-2, with D possibly matching TRBD2 (6 bases). Germline CDR1 reads DFQATT; CDR2 reads SNEGSKA (reference sequence). Trimming left V 3 bases short and J 4 bases short, with 18 bases between. The CDR3 has 16 residues. CDR3 sequence (DNA): TGCAGTGCTAGGATGGGAGCGGGTTGGGTCACCGGGGAGCTGTTTTTT. This sequence encodes CSARMGAGWVTGELFF.